This is a list of T cell receptor beta chains from one sample in a study of CDR3 diversity in severe acne. One entry per CDR3 protein results from TCRdb running MiXCR on the PCR reads. Counted here are more than 85,000 distinct CDR3 sequences, 45% to 55% occurring once; the ten biggest clones make up 10%. Sequencing input: blood. These receptors were collected from a male donor in good health, serving as a control. Both conserved end residues are part of each CDR3. A D gene is named only where the DNA matches it firmly. Only part of the rows carry a size: once, few, many, or a class if the clone is expanded.

j_gene: TRBJ1-1; v_gene: TRBV11-3; abundance: few; d_gene: TRBD1; CDR3aa: CASSRGRQGSWNTEAFF; CDR3nt: TGTGCCAGCAGTCGCGGTAGACAGGGATCTTGGAACACTGAAGCTTTCTTT
j_gene: TRBJ1-1; v_gene: TRBV30; abundance: -; d_gene: TRBD1; CDR3aa: CAWSETGGWAEAFF; CDR3nt: TGTGCCTGGAGTGAGACAGGGGGCTGGGCTGAAGCTTTCTTT
j_gene: TRBJ1-2; v_gene: TRBV25-1; abundance: -; d_gene: -; CDR3aa: CASSLFGRNYGYTF; CDR3nt: TGTGCCAGCAGCTTATTCGGCAGGAACTATGGCTACACCTTC
j_gene: TRBJ1-2; v_gene: TRBV24-1; abundance: few; d_gene: -; CDR3aa: CATSDRGAVGYTF; CDR3nt: TGTGCCACCAGTGACCGCGGGGCAGTTGGCTACACCTTC
j_gene: TRBJ1-5; v_gene: TRBV10-3; abundance: few; d_gene: TRBD1; CDR3aa: CAISSDRGPNQPQHF; CDR3nt: TGTGCCATCAGCTCCGACAGGGGGCCCAATCAGCCCCAGCATTTT
j_gene: TRBJ2-7; v_gene: TRBV4-1; abundance: -; d_gene: TRBD2; CDR3aa: CASNQGPAGTSYGQYF; CDR3nt: TGCGCCAGCAACCAAGGACCAGCGGGAACCTCCTACGGGCAGTACTTC
j_gene: TRBJ2-3; v_gene: TRBV4-1; abundance: -; d_gene: -; CDR3aa: CASSQVGQGTDTQYF; CDR3nt: TGCGCCAGCAGCCAAGTCGGGCAGGGGACAGATACGCAGTATTTT
j_gene: TRBJ2-5; v_gene: TRBV15; abundance: -; d_gene: TRBD2; CDR3aa: CATSTGTSVKETQYF; CDR3nt: TGTGCCACCAGCACCGGGACTAGCGTGAAAGAGACCCAGTACTTC
j_gene: TRBJ1-1; v_gene: TRBV19; abundance: few; d_gene: -; CDR3aa: CASSSTRGNTEAFF; CDR3nt: TGTGCCAGTAGTTCTACTAGGGGAAACACTGAAGCTTTCTTT
j_gene: TRBJ1-5; v_gene: TRBV20-1; abundance: -; d_gene: TRBD1; CDR3aa: CSARAHRGKQPQHF; CDR3nt: TGCAGTGCTAGAGCTCACAGGGGAAAACAGCCCCAGCATTTT
j_gene: TRBJ2-5; v_gene: TRBV24-1; abundance: few; d_gene: TRBD1; CDR3aa: CATSDLDRGRETQYF; CDR3nt: TGTGCCACCAGTGATTTGGACAGGGGAAGGGAGACCCAGTACTTC
j_gene: TRBJ1-1; v_gene: TRBV7-8; abundance: -; d_gene: -; CDR3aa: CASSGQTYTEAFF; CDR3nt: TGTGCCAGCTCTGGACAGACTTACACTGAAGCTTTCTTT
j_gene: TRBJ2-7; v_gene: TRBV7-9; abundance: many; d_gene: TRBD2; CDR3aa: CASSLEPRLAGTSSYEQYF; CDR3nt: TGTGCCAGCAGCCTAGAACCGCGACTAGCGGGAACCAGCTCCTACGAGCAGTACTTC
j_gene: TRBJ2-7; v_gene: TRBV5-1; abundance: -; d_gene: TRBD2; CDR3aa: CASSLAYGGDEQYF; CDR3nt: TGCGCCAGCAGCTTGGCTTACGGGGGGGACGAGCAGTACTTC
j_gene: TRBJ2-3; v_gene: TRBV6-1; abundance: -; d_gene: TRBD1; CDR3aa: CASSAGQGATDTQYF; CDR3nt: TGTGCCAGCAGTGCTGGACAGGGGGCCACAGATACGCAGTATTTT
j_gene: TRBJ1-1; v_gene: TRBV14; abundance: -; d_gene: -; CDR3aa: CTSSPTAAHEAFF; CDR3nt: TGTACCAGCAGCCCTACAGCAGCACACGAAGCTTTCTTT
j_gene: TRBJ2-6; v_gene: TRBV5-1; abundance: -; d_gene: -; CDR3aa: CASSKNKSGANVPTF; CDR3nt: TGCGCCAGCAGCAAGAACAAGTCTGGGGCCAACGTTCCGACTTTC
j_gene: TRBJ2-2; v_gene: TRBV5-4; abundance: -; d_gene: TRBD2; CDR3aa: CASTPTTSVNTGELFF; CDR3nt: TGTGCCAGCACCCCTACGACTAGCGTGAACACCGGGGAGCTGTTTTTT
j_gene: TRBJ1-3; v_gene: TRBV9; abundance: -; d_gene: -; CDR3aa: CASSMSRQDYGYTIYF; CDR3nt: TGTGCCAGCAGCATGTCACGACAGGACTATGGCTACACCATATATTTT
j_gene: TRBJ1-5; v_gene: TRBV29-1; abundance: -; d_gene: -; CDR3aa: CSVEYKADQPQHF; CDR3nt: TGCAGCGTTGAGTACAAGGCAGATCAGCCCCAGCATTTT
j_gene: TRBJ1-2; v_gene: TRBV9; abundance: few; d_gene: -; CDR3aa: CASSAPSEGYTF; CDR3nt: TGTGCCAGCAGCGCCCCCAGTGAGGGCTACACCTTC
j_gene: TRBJ2-1; v_gene: TRBV10-1; abundance: -; d_gene: -; CDR3aa: CAIAIPPPPQPFF; CDR3nt: TGCGCCATTGCGATCCCCCCACCCCCCCAGCCCTTCTTC
j_gene: TRBJ2-7; v_gene: TRBV6-1; abundance: -; d_gene: -; CDR3aa: CACGIYEQYF; CDR3nt: TGTGCCTGCGGGATCTACGAGCAGTACTTC
j_gene: TRBJ2-5; v_gene: TRBV7-8; abundance: -; d_gene: -; CDR3aa: CASSSNRGLQETQYF; CDR3nt: TGTGCCAGCAGCTCTAACAGGGGACTCCAAGAGACCCAGTACTTC
j_gene: TRBJ1-5; v_gene: TRBV7-9; abundance: few; d_gene: -; CDR3aa: CASSSSTGRFNQPQHF; CDR3nt: TGTGCCAGCAGCTCCTCGACTGGAAGGTTCAATCAGCCCCAGCATTTT
j_gene: TRBJ2-7; v_gene: TRBV20-1; abundance: -; d_gene: -; CDR3aa: CSARVGGEGEQNF; CDR3nt: TGCAGTGCTAGAGTGGGGGGAGAGGGCGAGCAGAACTTC
j_gene: TRBJ1-5; v_gene: TRBV11-2; abundance: few; d_gene: -; CDR3aa: CASSLQGEPQHF; CDR3nt: TGTGCCAGCAGCTTACAGGGAGAGCCCCAGCATTTT
j_gene: TRBJ1-1; v_gene: TRBV5-8; abundance: few; d_gene: TRBD1; CDR3aa: CASSFQGARSEAFF; CDR3nt: TGTGCCAGCAGCTTTCAGGGGGCGCGGTCTGAAGCTTTCTTT
j_gene: TRBJ1-2; v_gene: TRBV9; abundance: -; d_gene: -; CDR3aa: CASSKAGYGYTF; CDR3nt: TGTGCCAGCAGCAAGGCAGGGTACGGCTACACCTTC
j_gene: TRBJ2-2; v_gene: TRBV24-1; abundance: -; d_gene: -; CDR3aa: CATSDPEGPTGELFF; CDR3nt: TGTGCCACCAGTGACCCGGAGGGCCCTACCGGGGAGCTGTTTTTT
j_gene: TRBJ1-5; v_gene: TRBV24-1; abundance: -; d_gene: -; CDR3aa: CATSVGQGDGQPQHF; CDR3nt: TGTGCCACCAGTGTAGGGCAGGGAGACGGTCAGCCCCAGCATTTT
j_gene: TRBJ2-2; v_gene: TRBV19; abundance: -; d_gene: TRBD2; CDR3aa: CASRTYGAGGYTGELFF; CDR3nt: TGTGCCAGTCGAACATACGGGGCGGGGGGGTACACCGGGGAGCTGTTTTTT
j_gene: TRBJ1-2; v_gene: TRBV20-1; abundance: -; d_gene: -; CDR3aa: CSARDLQGLDGYTF; CDR3nt: TGCAGTGCTAGAGATTTGCAGGGGCTGGATGGCTACACCTTC
j_gene: TRBJ2-2; v_gene: TRBV10-1; abundance: few; d_gene: -; CDR3aa: CASSRGQFTGELFF; CDR3nt: TGCGCCAGCAGTCGAGGACAGTTCACCGGGGAGCTGTTTTTT
j_gene: TRBJ2-7; v_gene: TRBV14; abundance: -; d_gene: -; CDR3aa: CASSQAGVVNEQYF; CDR3nt: TGTGCCAGCAGCCAAGCGGGAGTTGTCAACGAGCAGTACTTC
j_gene: TRBJ1-2; v_gene: TRBV7-2; abundance: few; d_gene: -; CDR3aa: CASSLRFQETYGYTF; CDR3nt: TGTGCCAGCAGCTTACGGTTCCAGGAGACCTATGGCTACACCTTC
j_gene: TRBJ2-5; v_gene: TRBV7-9; abundance: -; d_gene: -; CDR3aa: CASSLDGEETQYF; CDR3nt: TGTGCCAGCAGCTTAGATGGGGAAGAGACCCAGTACTTC
j_gene: TRBJ2-7; v_gene: TRBV10-3; abundance: -; d_gene: TRBD2; CDR3aa: CAISESQAGREQYF; CDR3nt: TGTGCCATCAGTGAGTCGCAAGCGGGACGCGAGCAGTACTTC
j_gene: TRBJ1-2; v_gene: TRBV6-5; abundance: many; d_gene: -; CDR3aa: CASSGYSGYGYTF; CDR3nt: TGTGCCAGTTCAGGGTATTCGGGCTATGGCTACACCTTC
j_gene: TRBJ1-4; v_gene: TRBV2; abundance: -; d_gene: -; CDR3aa: CASRRHMDGEKLFF; CDR3nt: TGTGCCAGCAGGAGACACATGGACGGTGAAAAACTGTTTTTT
j_gene: TRBJ1-2; v_gene: TRBV2; abundance: -; d_gene: -; CDR3aa: CASSETRRGYTF; CDR3nt: TGTGCCAGCAGTGAAACTAGGAGAGGCTACACCTTC
j_gene: TRBJ2-5; v_gene: TRBV15; abundance: -; d_gene: -; CDR3aa: CATSSQEQGYQETQYF; CDR3nt: TGTGCCACCAGCAGCCAAGAGCAGGGATACCAAGAGACCCAGTACTTC
j_gene: TRBJ1-5; v_gene: TRBV24-1; abundance: -; d_gene: -; CDR3aa: CATRPLGGLGQPQHF; CDR3nt: TGTGCCACCAGACCCTTGGGGGGCCTCGGGCAGCCCCAGCATTTT
j_gene: TRBJ1-1; v_gene: TRBV7-9; abundance: -; d_gene: -; CDR3aa: CASSRYGRSDTEAFF; CDR3nt: TGTGCCAGCAGCAGATACGGGAGATCGGACACTGAAGCTTTCTTT
j_gene: TRBJ1-5; v_gene: TRBV4-2; abundance: few; d_gene: -; CDR3aa: CASSWRGGNQPQHF; CDR3nt: TGTGCCAGCAGCTGGCGGGGTGGGAATCAGCCCCAGCATTTT
j_gene: TRBJ2-1; v_gene: TRBV15; abundance: -; d_gene: -; CDR3aa: CATSREDGRVVGEPSNEQFF; CDR3nt: TGTGCCACCAGTAGAGAGGATGGTCGGGTAGTGGGAGAGCCAAGCAATGAGCAGTTCTTC
j_gene: TRBJ1-6; v_gene: TRBV5-1; abundance: many; d_gene: -; CDR3aa: CATSLDRNSPLHF; CDR3nt: TGCGCCACCAGCTTGGACCGCAATTCACCCCTCCACTTT
j_gene: TRBJ1-2; v_gene: TRBV3-1; abundance: few; d_gene: -; CDR3aa: CASSSRIVGVSYTF; CDR3nt: TGTGCCAGCAGTTCCAGGATCGTTGGGGTGAGCTACACCTTC
j_gene: TRBJ2-7; v_gene: TRBV2; abundance: -; d_gene: -; CDR3aa: CASTYRTSYEQYF; CDR3nt: TGTGCCAGCACATACAGGACCTCCTACGAGCAGTACTTC
j_gene: TRBJ2-5; v_gene: TRBV7-8; abundance: -; d_gene: -; CDR3aa: CASSRGRTPGETQYF; CDR3nt: TGTGCCAGCAGCCGAGGACGGACCCCTGGGGAGACCCAGTACTTC
j_gene: TRBJ1-2; v_gene: TRBV30; abundance: few; d_gene: -; CDR3aa: CACPPRDGYTF; CDR3nt: TGTGCCTGCCCCCCCCGGGATGGCTACACCTTC
j_gene: TRBJ2-7; v_gene: TRBV15; abundance: many; d_gene: -; CDR3aa: CATSPFHTGVYEQYF; CDR3nt: TGTGCCACCAGCCCCTTTCACACCGGGGTCTACGAGCAGTACTTC
j_gene: TRBJ2-5; v_gene: TRBV25-1; abundance: many; d_gene: -; CDR3aa: CASNPQETQYF; CDR3nt: TGTGCCAGCAATCCGCAAGAGACCCAGTACTTC